The sequence of this T cell receptor beta chain was determined in a study of CXCR3-negative and CXCR3-positive naive CD8 T cells. UMI-labeled TRB cDNA libraries were prepared by 5' RACE. TCRdb re-called the 5' RACE reads; one entry per CDR3 protein, DNA not given. Its clone listing holds tens of thousands of distinct CDR3 sequences. The germline V gene encodes CDR1 MNHEY and CDR2 SVGAGI. The CDR3 has 14 amino acids. This sequence was found in a human donor in good health. Some clones in this sample may be carry-over from other donors' samples. The chain carries TRBV6-5 and TRBJ1-1. Sequencing was performed on naive CXCR3- CD8+ T cells from blood. Subset of the sample: CD45RO-CCR7+CD27+CD95- naive CD8+ T cells lacking CXCR3 (TNR3-). This CDR3 reads CASRESVSDTEAFF.